What follows is one T cell receptor (beta chain) and its context. The assay was immunoSEQ multiplex PCR, and TCRdb's table has in-frame clones only and misses some. The data hold roughly 290,000 clones, with around nine tenths observed a single time. The data derive from a study of blood T cell repertoires in COVID-19. In germline, CDR1 is MNHEY, CDR2 SVGEGT. The CDR3 spans 15 residues. The ends were cut back, 6 bases at V and 6 bases at J, with 18 bases in the middle. V gene TRBV6-2 or TRBV6-3 combines with J gene TRBJ1-5, with D perhaps TRBD1 (6 bases). This clonotype originated in a woman between 55 and 75 years old with acute or convalescent COVID-19. Input material: peripheral blood. The CDR3 region is CASSNQGSGGQPQHF. CDR3 coding DNA: TGTGCCAGCAGCAATCAGGGGAGCGGCGGTCAGCCCCAGCATTTT.